The next 26 T cell receptor beta chains were all read from a single sample in a study of blood T cell repertoires in COVID-19. TCRdb's table, derived via immunoSEQ multiplex PCR, lists solely in-frame clones and lacks some. This sample has 70,000 or so clones; roughly 70% occur once, and the top ten carry around 21%. Sequenced material: peripheral blood. These TCRs come from a man between 70 and 80 years old with acute or convalescent COVID-19.

The V gene is TRBV10-3, the J gene TRBJ2-3, with D maybe TRBD1 (6 bases). The germline V gene has CDR1 ENHRY and CDR2 SYGVKD. This CDR3 is 12 amino acids long. The V and J ends lost 6 bases and 5 bases respectively, with 9 bases between them. In DNA, the CDR3 is TGTGCCATCAGCTCGACAGGAGATACGCAGTATTTT. Its translation: CAISSTGDTQYF.

The chain is built from TRBV5-5 and TRBJ2-1; TRBD2 matches at 7 bases. Germline V gene sequence: CDR1 SGHKS, CDR2 YYEKEE (reference sequence). This CDR3 is built from 15 residues. Trimming took 0 bases from V and 4 from J; bases not matched to a gene: 4. In DNA, the CDR3 is TGTGCCAGCAGCTTGGCCGCGCGGGAGTACAATGAGCAGTTCTTC. Translating gives CASSLAAREYNEQFF.

The rearrangement links TRBV13 to TRBJ2-5, with TRBD2 as a possible D gene (5 bases). The V end lost 6 bases, the J end lost 5 bases, and 16 bases lay between the germline ends. This CDR3 spans 14 amino acids. Germline loops: CDR1 PRHDT, CDR2 FYEKMQ (reference sequence). CDR3 loop: CASSYGEMGETQYF. The CDR3 region has the DNA TGTGCCAGCAGTTACGGGGAAATGGGGGAGACCCAGTACTTC. The full variable domain, with the rest looked up from reference TRBV13 and TRBJ2-5, is AAGVIQSPRHLIKEKRETATLKCYPIPRHDTVYWYQQGPGQDPQFLISFYEKMQSDKGSIPDRFSAQQFSDYHSELNMSSLELGDSALYFCASSYGEMGETQYFGPGTRLLVL.

The V and J genes are TRBV9 and TRBJ2-7, with TRBD1 as a possible D gene (5 bases). From germline, CDR1 is SGDLS and CDR2 YYNGEE. The CDR3 loop spans 16 amino acids. With 3 bases removed from V and 0 bases from J, the gap between germline ends came to 16 bases. CDR3 sequence (DNA): TGTGCCAGCAGCGCCAACGCCGGACAAAGCTCCTACGAGCAGTACTTC. Encoded protein: CASSANAGQSSYEQYF.

The genes are TRBV20-1 and TRBJ2-7; 10 bases match TRBD2. CDR1 is DFQATT and CDR2 is SNEGSKA in the germline V gene (reference sequence). The CDR3 spans 15 residues. V shed 3 bases and J 9 bases; nucleotides not matched to a gene: 14. In DNA form, the CDR3 reads TGCAGTGCTAGTAGGACTAGCGGAACCTCCGGGGGGCAGTACTTC. Protein sequence: CSASRTSGTSGGQYF.

This chain connects TRBV24-1 to TRBJ2-4, with 12 bases lining up with TRBD1. V lost 5 bases to trimming and J lost 5 bases; unmatched junction nucleotides: 6. The CDR3 runs 16 residues. Per germline, CDR1 KGHDR and CDR2 SFDVKD. The CDR3 coding sequence is TGTGCCACCAGTGTCGCCGGGACAGGGGGCCAAAACATTCAGTACTTC. Protein: CATSVAGTGGQNIQYF.

This clone was picked up one time. The gene calls are TRBV3-1 (or the pseudogene TRBV3-2) and TRBJ2-3, with 11 bases identical to TRBD2. CDR3 length: 15 amino acids. Germline V gene lookup returns CDR1 LGHDT and CDR2 YNNKEL (reference sequence). With 4 bases clipped from V and 4 bases from J, the junction kept 4 bases outside the gene matches. CDR3 sequence: CASSLRGLAADTQYF. The DNA of the CDR3 is TGTGCCAGCAGCCTCCGGGGACTAGCGGCAGATACGCAGTATTTT.

This clone was seen ten or more times. The chain carries TRBV7-2 and TRBJ2-7; the D gene is possibly TRBD1 (6 bases). Germline V gives CDR1 SGHTA, CDR2 FQGNSA. CDR3 length: 14 residues. Trimming stripped 5 bases from V and 5 bases from J, with 16 bases between. The CDR3 loop reads CASSPPAGVNEQYF. CDR3 nucleotides: TGTGCCAGCAGCCCCCCGGCAGGGGTGAACGAGCAGTACTTC.

The chain uses TRBV28 and TRBJ1-1; TRBD1 matches at 7 bases. Looked up from germline, CDR1 is MDHEN and CDR2 is SYDVKM. Unmatched junction bases numbered 20, after V lost 6 bases and J lost 7 bases. The CDR3 has 17 residues. The CDR3 region is CASSWAHLRGHVGEAFF. The CDR3 region has the DNA TGTGCCAGCAGCTGGGCTCATTTAAGGGGGCATGTGGGTGAAGCTTTCTTT.

The V gene is TRBV28, the J gene TRBJ1-4; TRBD1 matches 9 bases. After removal of 4 bases from V and 7 bases from J, the junction contained 10 bases not matched to a gene. Germline V lookup: CDR1 MDHEN, CDR2 SYDVKM. The length of the CDR3 is 16 residues. CDR3 sequence: CASSSTGGVRAEKLFF. DNA for the CDR3: TGTGCCAGCAGTTCGACAGGGGGGGTTAGGGCTGAAAAACTGTTTTTT. Filled out from reference TRBV28 and TRBJ1-4, the complete variable domain reads DVKVTQSSRYLVKRTGEKVFLECVQDMDHENMFWYRQDPGLGLRLIYFSYDVKMKEKGDIPEGYSVSREKKERFSLILESASTNQTSMYLCASSSTGGVRAEKLFFGSGTQLSVL.

This clone was observed a handful of times. The genes are TRBV7-2 and TRBJ2-5; 10 bases fit TRBD1. The V and J ends lost 1 base and 5 bases, in that order; junction bases with no gene match: 7. The CDR3 length is 16 residues. CDR1 is SGHTA, CDR2 FQGNSA, per germline. The CDR3 loop reads CASSLGTGGDWETQYF. CDR3 nucleotide sequence: TGTGCCAGCAGCTTAGGGACAGGGGGGGATTGGGAGACCCAGTACTTC.

This clone has more than one count but fewer than ten. The chain recombines TRBV19 with TRBJ1-2, with no clear D. Looked up from germline, CDR1 is LNHDA and CDR2 is SQIVND (reference sequence). The germline V and J ends were trimmed by 4 bases and 0 bases, with 21 bases remaining between them. The CDR3 is 18 residues long. The CDR3 protein is CASSTGIFSMKANYGYTF. CDR3 nucleotides: TGTGCCAGTAGTACAGGAATCTTCTCCATGAAAGCTAACTATGGCTACACCTTC.

The V call is TRBV24-1, the J call TRBJ1-2; weak D call: TRBD1 (6 bases). Trimming took 3 bases from V and 6 from J, leaving 10 bases between them. The CDR3 sequence is 13 residues long. CDR1 and CDR2 from the germline V gene are KGHDR and SFDVKD. The CDR3 reads CATSDRTENGYTF. DNA of the CDR3: TGTGCCACCAGTGATCGGACAGAAAATGGCTACACCTTC.

The rearrangement joins TRBV2 to TRBJ2-1, with 15 positions matching TRBD2. With V trimmed by 5 bases and J by 9 bases, 8 bases remained unmatched. The germline CDR1 and CDR2 sequences are SNHLY and FYNNEI. The CDR3 sequence is 16 residues long. CDR3 coding DNA: TGTGCCAGCAGTCCCGGACTAGCGGGAGGGTATGGTGAGCAGTTCTTC. It specifies CASSPGLAGGYGEQFF.

The chain uses TRBV18 and TRBJ1-2, with 7 bases aligning to TRBD1. V lost 5 bases, J lost 8 bases, and 11 bases stayed unmatched. Germline CDR1 reads KGHSH; CDR2 reads LQKENI. The CDR3 is 14 residues long. CDR3 sequence reads: CASSSVDRAGGYTF. The CDR3 bases are TGTGCCAGCTCAAGTGTTGACAGGGCCGGGGGCTACACCTTC.

The chain joins TRBV24-1 to TRBJ1-1; TRBD1 agrees at 7 bases. Germline lookup yields CDR1 KGHDR and CDR2 SFDVKD. The CDR3 has 16 amino acids. V trimming: 3 bases; J trimming: 4 bases; junction bases outside the gene matches: 10. The CDR3 sequence is CATSDRGQAVRTEAFF. The CDR3 nucleotides read TGTGCCACCAGTGATCGTGGACAGGCTGTTCGCACTGAAGCTTTCTTT.

V gene TRBV5-4 combines with J gene TRBJ2-3; 8 bases are shared with TRBD1. Germline trimming cut 0 bases from V and 5 bases from J; bases unmatched to any gene: 8. The CDR3 is made up of 16 amino acids. Germline lookup yields CDR1 SGHNT and CDR2 YYREEE (reference sequence). DNA of the CDR3: TGTGCCAGCAGCTTGGCCGGACAGGGCCTGGGAGATACGCAGTATTTT. Protein sequence: CASSLAGQGLGDTQYF.

This chain links TRBV9 with TRBJ2-2, with 13 bases lining up with TRBD2. Looked up from germline, CDR1 is SGDLS and CDR2 is YYNGEE. The trim removed 4 bases at V and 0 bases at J, leaving 12 bases unmatched. The CDR3 covers 20 residues. The CDR3 reads CASSPRAGTSGTPNTGELFF. The CDR3 DNA is TGTGCCAGCAGCCCACGAGCCGGGACTAGCGGGACTCCGAACACCGGGGAGCTGTTTTTT.

This clone was detected only a few times. This sequence joins TRBV11-2 and TRBJ2-2; the match to TRBD2 covers 9 bases. Looked up from germline, CDR1 is SGHAT and CDR2 is FQNNGV. This CDR3 is 16 amino acids long. J gave up 8 bases and V 7 bases, and 14 bases lay outside the gene matches. Here the CDR3 reads CASTFRASGIGGELFF. DNA of the CDR3: TGTGCCAGCACCTTTCGGGCTAGCGGGATAGGTGGGGAGCTGTTTTTT.

About this clone: One end of the junction fails to match germline, which may point to a read error. This sequence joins TRBV29-1 and TRBJ1-2; 8 nucleotides match TRBD1. This CDR3 has 12 amino acids. Germline CDR1 is SQVTM and CDR2 is ANQGSEA. The CDR3 protein is CTVGRGRDGYTF. The CDR3 DNA reads as TGCACCGTTGGCAGGGGGCGCGATGGCTACACCTTC.

This clone appeared a few times. This chain links TRBV28 with TRBJ2-7; 11 nucleotides align to TRBD1. Per germline, CDR1 MDHEN and CDR2 SYDVKM. The CDR3 is 14 residues long. V dropped 7 bases and J dropped 3; count of bases not matched to a gene: 5. The CDR3 DNA is TGTGCCAGCATAAGGACAGGGGGCATCTACGAGCAGTACTTC. This translates into CASIRTGGIYEQYF.

This rearrangement joins TRBV29-1 to TRBJ1-5; weak D call: TRBD1 (5 bases). Germline values: CDR1 SQVTM, CDR2 ANQGSEA. The CDR3 runs 12 residues. V was clipped by 7 bases and J by 3 bases, with 10 bases between them. CDR3 sequence (DNA): TGCAGCGCGCAGGGTAACAATCAGCCCCAGCATTTT. This encodes CSAQGNNQPQHF.

The chain joins TRBV27 to TRBJ2-1, with D possibly matching TRBD2 (5 bases). Deletions cut 5 bases from V and 2 bases from J, with 13 bases between. Germline-derived CDR1 and CDR2 are MNHEY and SMNVEV (reference sequence). The CDR3 loop spans 15 amino acids. CDR3 sequence reads: CASSPRGSAYNEQFF. DNA for the CDR3: TGTGCCAGCAGTCCCCGTGGGAGCGCCTACAATGAGCAGTTCTTC.

The rearrangement joins TRBV15 to TRBJ2-3; no firm D call. Per the germline V gene, CDR1 is LNHNV and CDR2 is YYDKDF (reference sequence). The CDR3 covers 14 residues. V lost 1 base and J 1 base, leaving 6 bases between the germline ends. DNA for the CDR3: TGTGCCACCAGCAGAGTGCGAGGCACAGATACGCAGTATTTT. Amino acid sequence: CATSRVRGTDTQYF.

J is TRBJ1-5 and V is TRBV9, with D possibly TRBD1 on 6 matching bases. The CDR3 is 14 residues long. Trimming stripped 3 bases from V and 11 bases from J, with 18 bases between. Looked up from germline, CDR1 is SGDLS and CDR2 is YYNGEE. The CDR3 reads CASSAWEGGPTQHF. DNA of the CDR3: TGTGCCAGCAGCGCGTGGGAGGGGGGTCCCACCCAGCATTTT.

The gene calls are TRBV28 and TRBJ2-7; TRBD1 matches 7 bases. Unmatched junction bases numbered 8, after V lost 3 bases and J lost 3 bases. The CDR3 is made up of 15 amino acids. Germline-derived CDR1 and CDR2 are MDHEN and SYDVKM. The CDR3 sequence is CASSLSGGGFYEQYF. In DNA, the CDR3 is TGTGCCAGCAGTTTGTCAGGGGGTGGTTTCTACGAGCAGTACTTC.